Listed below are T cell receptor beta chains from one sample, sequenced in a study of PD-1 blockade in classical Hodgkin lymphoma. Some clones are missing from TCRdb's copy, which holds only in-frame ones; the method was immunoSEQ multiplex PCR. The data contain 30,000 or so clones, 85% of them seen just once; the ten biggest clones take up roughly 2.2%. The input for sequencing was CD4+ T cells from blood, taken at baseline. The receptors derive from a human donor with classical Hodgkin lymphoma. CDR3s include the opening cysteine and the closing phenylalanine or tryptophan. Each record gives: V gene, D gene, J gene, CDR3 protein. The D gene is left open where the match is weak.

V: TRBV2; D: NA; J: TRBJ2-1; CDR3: CASSRDGLYNEQFF
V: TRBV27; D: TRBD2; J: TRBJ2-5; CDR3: CASSLSGGIVETQYF
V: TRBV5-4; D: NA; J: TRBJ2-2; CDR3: CASSSGTKGAGELFF
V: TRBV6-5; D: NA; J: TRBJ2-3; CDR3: CASSREGSTDTQYF
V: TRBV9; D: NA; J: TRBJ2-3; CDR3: CASSGTSTDTQYF
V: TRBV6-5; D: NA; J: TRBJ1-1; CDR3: CASSYATSTEAFF
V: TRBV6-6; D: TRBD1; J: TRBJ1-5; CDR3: CASSYGLSGGGQPQHF
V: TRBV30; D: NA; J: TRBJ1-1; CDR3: CAWSFHMNTEAFF
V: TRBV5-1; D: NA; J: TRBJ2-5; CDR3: CASSPMDGGVETQYF
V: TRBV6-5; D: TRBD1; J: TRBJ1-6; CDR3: CASSYDRENSPLHF
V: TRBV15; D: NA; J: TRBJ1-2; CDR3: CATSRVYTAGYTF
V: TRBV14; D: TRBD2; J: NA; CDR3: CASSRGLAEIYEQYF
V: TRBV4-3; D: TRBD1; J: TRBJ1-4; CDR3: CASSHGDRGPNEKLFF
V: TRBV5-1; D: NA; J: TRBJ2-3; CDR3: CASSPRVLLRPSTDTQYF
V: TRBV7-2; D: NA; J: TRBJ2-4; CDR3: CASSLDPRRPAKNIQYF
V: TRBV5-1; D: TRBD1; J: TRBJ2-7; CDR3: CASSLAPGGASGEQYF
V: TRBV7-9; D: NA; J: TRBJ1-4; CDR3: CASSLVLGLATNEKLFF
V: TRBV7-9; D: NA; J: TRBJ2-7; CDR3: CASTPRGLGEQYF
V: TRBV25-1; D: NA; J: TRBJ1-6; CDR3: CASSEYPPPLHF
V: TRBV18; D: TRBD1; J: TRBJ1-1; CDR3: CASSPNPGTGLTGMNTEAFF
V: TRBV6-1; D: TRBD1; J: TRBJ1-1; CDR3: CASNRGRNTEAFF
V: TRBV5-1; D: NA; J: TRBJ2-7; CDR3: CASSFIAAQLYEQYF